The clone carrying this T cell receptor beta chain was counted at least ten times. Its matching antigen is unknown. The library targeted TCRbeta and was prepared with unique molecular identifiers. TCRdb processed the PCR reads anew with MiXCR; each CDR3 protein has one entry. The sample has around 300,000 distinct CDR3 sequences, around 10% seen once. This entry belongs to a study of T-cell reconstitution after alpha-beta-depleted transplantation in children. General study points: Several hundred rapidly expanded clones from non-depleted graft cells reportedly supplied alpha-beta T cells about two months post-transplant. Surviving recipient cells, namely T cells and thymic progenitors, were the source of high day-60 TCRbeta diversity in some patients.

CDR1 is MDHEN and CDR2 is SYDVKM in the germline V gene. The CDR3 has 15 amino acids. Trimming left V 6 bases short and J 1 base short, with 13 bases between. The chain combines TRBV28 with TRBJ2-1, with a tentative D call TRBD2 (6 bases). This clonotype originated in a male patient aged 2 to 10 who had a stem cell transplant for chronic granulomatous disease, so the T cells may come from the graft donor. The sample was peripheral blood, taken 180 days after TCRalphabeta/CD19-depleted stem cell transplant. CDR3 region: CASRTTGESYNEQFF. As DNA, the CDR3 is TGTGCCAGCAGGACCACGGGAGAATCCTACAATGAGCAGTTCTTC.